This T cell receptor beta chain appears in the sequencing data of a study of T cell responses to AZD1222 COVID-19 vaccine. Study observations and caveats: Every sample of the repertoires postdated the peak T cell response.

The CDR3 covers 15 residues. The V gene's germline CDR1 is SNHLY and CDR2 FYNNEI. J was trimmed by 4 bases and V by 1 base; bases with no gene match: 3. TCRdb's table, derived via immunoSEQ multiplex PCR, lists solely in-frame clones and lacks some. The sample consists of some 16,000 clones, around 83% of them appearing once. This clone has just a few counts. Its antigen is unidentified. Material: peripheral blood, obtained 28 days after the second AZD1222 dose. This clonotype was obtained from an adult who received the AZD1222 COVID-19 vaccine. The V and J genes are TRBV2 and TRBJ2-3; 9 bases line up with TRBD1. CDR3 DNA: TGTGCCAGCAGTGAAGGGGGACAGGGATCAGATACGCAGTATTTT. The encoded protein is CASSEGGQGSDTQYF.